The present TCR beta chain was sequenced within a study of OX40 agonist ivuxolimab in advanced cancers. The germline CDR1 and CDR2 sequences are KGHSH and LQKENI. Trimming removed 3 bases from V and 2 bases from J; junction bases left unmatched: 3. CDR3 length: 15 residues. It was autoimmune disease history or systemic immunosuppression that excluded patients. The repertoire was sequenced with immunoSEQ multiplex PCR; TCRdb's copy has only in-frame clones and lacks some. The data show about 90,000 clones, with about nine tenths seen just once and nearly 7.5% held by the top ten. Only a few counts were recorded for this clone.

This sequence joins TRBV18 and TRBJ1-5; 8 bases match TRBD1. Material: CD4+ or CD8+ T cells sorted from blood, obtained in a trial of the OX40 agonist ivuxolimab. This TCR derives from an adult with an advanced solid tumor such as melanoma, head and neck, liver or kidney cancer. The CDR3, as DNA: TGTGCCAGCTCACCGACAGGGGATGGCAATCAGCCCCAGCATTTT. Translation: CASSPTGDGNQPQHF.